This T cell receptor beta chain came from a study of T cells after yellow fever vaccination. Turning to the study itself: SMART-Seq v4 Ultra Low Input served to prepare low-cell-number fractions. Broader study findings: Post-booster samples contained most primary-vaccination clones (just under 98% CD4, about 90% CD8).

Production of TCR cDNA was by 5'RACE template switching, which also added a universal primer site and UMIs. TCRdb itself ran the 5' RACE reads through MiXCR, one entry per CDR3 protein. This sample carries approximately 170,000 distinct CDR3 sequences, 9.5% to 11% of them seen once, and the ten largest clones take about 40%. The ends lost 6 bases at V and 5 bases at J; junction bases unmatched: 7. Germline V gene data show CDR1 as MNHEY and CDR2 as SVGAGI. The CDR3 has 15 residues. This clonotype has a handful of counts. No antigen is known for it. This receptor was obtained from a man aged 18 to 35 who received the YFV17D yellow fever vaccine. Here the sequenced sample was CD8+ T cells sorted from PBMCs, taken 15 days after the yellow fever booster vaccination. J is TRBJ2-1 and V is TRBV6-5, with 10 bases lining up with TRBD1. CDR3 region: CASSYGQGGNNEQFF. In DNA form, the CDR3 reads TGTGCCAGCAGCTATGGACAGGGGGGGAACAATGAGCAGTTCTTC.